The T cell receptor (beta chain) described here comes from a study of T cell responses to AZD1222 COVID-19 vaccine. Only in-frame clones appear in the TCRdb table, and some are missing; sequencing was by immunoSEQ multiplex PCR. Of around 140,000 clones listed, 93% are singletons. CDR1 SQVTM and CDR2 ANQGSEA come from the germline V gene. V shed 2 bases and J 3 bases; nucleotides not matched to a gene: 6. The CDR3 totals 14 residues. In its sample, this clone was seen a few times. What it binds is not known. Study-wide findings and caveats: It was only after the peak T cell response that any repertoires were sampled. Vaccination with two AZD1222 doses was followed by a rise in Spike-specific TCR breadth and depth.

The receptor's source is an adult in good health. The chain couples TRBV29-1 to TRBJ2-5, with TRBD1 matching 7 bases. The sample in question was peripheral blood, obtained on day 0 of AZD1222 vaccination. CDR3 sequence: CSVEMRTGKETQYF. CDR3 DNA sequence: TGCAGCGTTGAAATGCGGACAGGAAAAGAGACCCAGTACTTC.